These T cell receptor beta chains were read from a single sample in a study of blood T cell repertoires in COVID-19. Measured with immunoSEQ multiplex PCR; TCRdb has only the in-frame clones, and not every one. Of about 350,000 clones in the sample, roughly 86% were seen once. Source material: peripheral blood. These receptors came from a man younger than 40 with COVID-19, enrolled during active disease. CDR3s include the opening cysteine and the closing phenylalanine or tryptophan. D genes are given only for firm matches. Clone size appears in some rows only: once, few, many, or a class for an expanded clone.

J gene	V gene	D gene	clone size	CDR3 DNA	CDR3 protein
TRBJ1-2	TRBV4-3	NA	NA	TGCGCCAGCAGCCAAGATTCCGGTTACCTACCAAACGGCTACACCTTC	CASSQDSGYLPNGYTF
TRBJ2-7	TRBV30	TRBD1	NA	TGTGCCTGGAGTGAGGACAGGGTCTACGAGCAGTACTTC	CAWSEDRVYEQYF
TRBJ2-7	TRBV15	TRBD1	once	TGTGCCACCAGCGGTTTTAAGACAGGGTATGGCTACGAGCAGTACTTC	CATSGFKTGYGYEQYF
TRBJ1-2	TRBV5-1	TRBD1	NA	TGCGCCAGCAGCGGGGGGACAGGGCAGTACTATGGCTACACCTTC	CASSGGTGQYYGYTF
TRBJ1-2	TRBV28	NA	NA	TGTGCCAGCAGTTTATCGGGGTATGGCTATGGCTACACCTTC	CASSLSGYGYGYTF
TRBJ1-2	TRBV28	NA	NA	TGTGCCAGCAGTTTCTCGCCCAAACAGGGATCCTATGGCTACACCTTC	CASSFSPKQGSYGYTF
TRBJ2-3	TRBV10-2	NA	NA	TGCGCCAGCGGAGTCGGCCGGGGTGGTACGCAGTATTTT	CASGVGRGGTQYF
TRBJ2-3	TRBV7-2	NA	once	TGTGCCAGCAGCTCTAGGCAGGGCCTCCCTCCCAGTACGCAGTATTTT	CASSSRQGLPPSTQYF
TRBJ2-7	TRBV15	TRBD1	NA	TGTGCCACCAGGAGGGACAGGGTGCTGTCCTACGAGCAGTACTTC	CATRRDRVLSYEQYF
TRBJ2-3	TRBV3-1/TRBV3-2	TRBD2	NA	TGTGCCAGCAGCCAAGGGCTGCTAGCGGGGACGACAGATACGCAGTATTTT	CASSQGLLAGTTDTQYF
TRBJ2-1	TRBV28	TRBD1	few	TGTGCCAGCAGTTCGACAGGGACCACGGGCGGGCAGTTCTTC	CASSSTGTTGGQFF
TRBJ1-2	TRBV5-4	NA	NA	TGTGCCAGCAGCTTGGAGGCAGGGGTCGGCTACACCTTC	CASSLEAGVGYTF
TRBJ2-3	TRBV5-4	NA	NA	TGTGCCAGCAGCCCACCAGGGTGGAATACGCAGTATTTT	CASSPPGWNTQYF
TRBJ2-2	TRBV2	NA	NA	TGTGCCAGCAGTGAGGCAGGCGACAACACCGGGGAGCTGTTTTTT	CASSEAGDNTGELFF
TRBJ2-6	TRBV7-6	NA	NA	TGTGCCAGCAGCTTTGGGGGCAGAAGATCTGGGGCCAACGTCCTGACTTTC	CASSFGGRRSGANVLTF
TRBJ2-1	TRBV11-2	TRBD2	NA	TGTGCCAGCAGCTTAGTTGGGCTAGCGGGGGTCTACAATGAGCAGTTCTTC	CASSLVGLAGVYNEQFF
TRBJ2-1	TRBV9	NA	once	TGTGCCAGCAGCCCCAGCTCGGGCTCCTACAATGAGCAGTTCTTC	CASSPSSGSYNEQFF
TRBJ1-1	TRBV7-9	TRBD1	once	TGTGCCAGCAGCCCGCGACAGGGGAAGAACACTGAAGCTTTCTTT	CASSPRQGKNTEAFF
TRBJ2-7	TRBV5-6	TRBD1	NA	TGTGCCAGCACCCAGGGACAGAACTCCTACGAGCAGTACTTC	CASTQGQNSYEQYF
TRBJ1-1	TRBV10-3	NA	NA	TGTGCCATCAGCGGTGGGGGGTTGGACACTGAAGCTTTCTTT	CAISGGGLDTEAFF
TRBJ1-6	TRBV27	NA	NA	TGTGCCAGCAGTTTTCGGGTATCTAATTCACCCCTCCACTTT	CASSFRVSNSPLHF
TRBJ2-1	TRBV13	NA	NA	TGTGCCAGCAGTCACAGGGAGAATGAGCAGTTCTTC	CASSHRENEQFF
TRBJ1-1	TRBV18	NA	NA	TGTGCCAGCTCACCCCGAGGTCCTGAAGCTTTCTTT	CASSPRGPEAFF
TRBJ2-5	TRBV4-3	TRBD2	NA	TGCGCCAGCAGCCAGATAGCGGGGGGGCGGGAAGAGACCCAGTACTTC	CASSQIAGGREETQYF
TRBJ2-5	TRBV11-1	NA	NA	TGTGCCAGCAGCCCCCACGGGGGGCTTGGGACCCAGTACTTC	CASSPHGGLGTQYF
TRBJ1-3	TRBV12-3/TRBV12-4	NA	few	TGTGCCGCAGGGACATCTGGAAACACCATATATTTT	CAAGTSGNTIYF